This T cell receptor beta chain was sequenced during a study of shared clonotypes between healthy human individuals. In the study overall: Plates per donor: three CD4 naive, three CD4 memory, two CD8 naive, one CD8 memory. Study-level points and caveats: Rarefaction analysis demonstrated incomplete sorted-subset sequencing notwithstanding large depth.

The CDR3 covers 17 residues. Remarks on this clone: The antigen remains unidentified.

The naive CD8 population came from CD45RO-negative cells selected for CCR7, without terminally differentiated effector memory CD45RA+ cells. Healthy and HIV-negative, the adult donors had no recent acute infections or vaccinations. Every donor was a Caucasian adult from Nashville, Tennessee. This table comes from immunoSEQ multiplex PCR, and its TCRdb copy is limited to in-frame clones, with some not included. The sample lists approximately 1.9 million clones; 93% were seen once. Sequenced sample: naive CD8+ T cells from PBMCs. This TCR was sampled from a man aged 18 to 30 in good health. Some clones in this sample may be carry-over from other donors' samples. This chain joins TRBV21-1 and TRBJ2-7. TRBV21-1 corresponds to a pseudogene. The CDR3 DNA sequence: TGTGCCAGCAGCATGGCATCTATTAAGAACCTTCTCTACGAGCAGTACTTC. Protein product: CASSMASIKNLLYEQYF.